This T cell receptor (beta chain) originates from a study of shared clonotypes between healthy human individuals. In the study overall: Researchers drew samples from two women and a few men aged 18 to 49. Study outcomes and limitations: In a handful of donors, about 5% of naive CD4 clonotypes appeared in common.

Germline V lookup: CDR1 SGDLS, CDR2 YYNGEE. The CDR3 length is 16 residues. J gave up 0 bases and V 0 bases, and 4 bases lay outside the gene matches. Negatively enriched CD4+ T cells were divided by CD45RA into naive and memory. With regard to this clone: Its antigen is unidentified.

Produced via immunoSEQ multiplex PCR; TCRdb's table is partial and in-frame only. Of over a million clones detected, 70% to 80% appear once; the ten largest clones hold about 1.5%. V usage is TRBV9 and J usage is TRBJ1-1; 8 nucleotides match TRBD1. The sequence was obtained from a man between 18 and 35 years old in good health. Material: memory CD4+ T cells sorted from blood. As for subset: CD45RA-negative fraction. Here the CDR3 reads CASSVGTGNLNTEAFF. CDR3 DNA sequence: TGTGCCAGCAGCGTAGGGACAGGGAACCTGAACACTGAAGCTTTCTTT.